The clone carrying this T cell receptor (beta chain) was detected once. The source of the sample is a study of chemoradiotherapy in HPV16-positive cancers. The table came from immunoSEQ multiplex PCR; TCRdb's copy has only in-frame clones and leaves some out. The repertoire includes around 15,000 clones, approximately 84% of them detected once, and roughly a tenth sits in the top ten. The TCR was taken from a human donor with HPV-associated anogenital cancer. Collection of the sample occurred from a patient who underwent chemoradiotherapy.

The CDR3 DNA reads TGCGCCAGCAGCTTGGCCCCCAGGTCGGGCTCTGGAAACACCATATATTTT. Amino acid sequence: CASSLAPRSGSGNTIYF. The J gene is TRBJ1-3, the V gene TRBV5-1; D call uncertain. The germline CDR1 and CDR2 sequences are SGHRS and YFSETQ. This CDR3 region has 17 residues. V was trimmed by 0 bases and J by 0 bases, leaving 13 bases between them. The full variable domain, completed using reference TRBV5-1 and TRBJ1-3, is KAGVTQTPRYLIKTRGQQVTLSCSPISGHRSVSWYQQTPGQGLQFLFEYFSETQRNKGNFPGRFSGRQFSNSRSEMNVSTLELGDSALYLCASSLAPRSGSGNTIYFGEGSWLTVV.